This passage covers 18 T cell receptor beta chains from one sample sequenced in a study of blood T cells in healthy people across ages. A second roughly 6 to 11 cycle PCR used barcoded and J-beta primers. One entry per CDR3 protein, called by TCRdb with MiXCR from the 5' RACE reads. The sample includes about 1.6 million distinct CDR3 sequences, roughly 32% seen only once; the top ten take about 10%. The sample comprised blood. The receptors were sampled from a woman aged 25 to 39 in good health.

V usage is TRBV3-1 and J usage is TRBJ2-5; possibly TRBD1 for D (5 bases). The germline gives CDR1 LGHDT, CDR2 YNNKEL (reference sequence). Trimming shortened V by 0 bases and J by 1 base, and 9 bases separated the two germline ends. The CDR3 contains 15 residues. The CDR3 here is CASSQDPTAQETQYF. For the CDR3, the DNA is TGTGCCAGCAGCCAAGATCCGACAGCCCAAGAGACCCAGTACTTC.

This clonotype was seen at least ten times. The chain is built from TRBV29-1 and TRBJ2-7; TRBD2 matches at 9 bases. This CDR3 spans 12 amino acids. With V trimmed by 6 bases and J by 5 bases, 5 bases remained unmatched. The germline CDR1 and CDR2 sequences are SQVTM and ANQGSEA. CDR3 in DNA: TGCAGCGTCGGGACTAGCCCCAACGAGCAGTACTTC. It codes for CSVGTSPNEQYF.

There are a few counts of this clonotype. The rearrangement joins TRBV12-3 or TRBV12-4 to TRBJ2-1; D is unresolved. V lost 1 base to trimming and J lost 2 bases, with 9 bases between them. The CDR3 consists of 15 residues. This chain's CDR3 is CASSLEERTYNEQFF. CDR3 bases: TGTGCCAGCAGTTTAGAGGAGCGAACCTACAATGAGCAGTTCTTC.

V usage is TRBV10-3 and J usage is TRBJ2-1; 13 bases match TRBD2. V shed 4 bases, J shed 5 bases, and the junction held 2 bases outside the gene matches. This CDR3 spans 15 amino acids. In germline, CDR1 is ENHRY, CDR2 SYGVKD. CDR3 sequence: CAISGGLAGNNEQFF. DNA for the CDR3: TGTGCCATCAGTGGGGGACTAGCGGGGAACAATGAGCAGTTCTTC.

This clonotype was counted a few times. This chain uses TRBV7-2 with TRBJ1-4; 7 nucleotides agree with TRBD1. V lost 6 bases and J lost 10; bases outside the gene matches: 11. Per germline, CDR1 SGHTA and CDR2 FQGNSA. The CDR3 spans 14 residues. The CDR3 region is CASREGTVGGKLFF. The CDR3 DNA reads as TGTGCCAGCAGGGAGGGGACAGTCGGGGGAAAACTGTTTTTT.

This chain connects TRBV9 to TRBJ2-3; D gene unclear. Germline V CDR1 and CDR2: SGDLS, YYNGEE. The CDR3 has 15 amino acids. The V end was cut by 0 bases, the J end by 2 bases, with 10 bases between. DNA for the CDR3: TGTGCCAGCAGCGTAGCTAACACTAACACAGATACGCAGTATTTT. Protein sequence: CASSVANTNTDTQYF.

This clonotype was seen many times. The chain has TRBV20-1 and TRBJ2-7; tentatively, D is TRBD1 or TRBD2 (5 bases each). Germline lookup yields CDR1 DFQATT and CDR2 SNEGSKA (reference sequence). The CDR3 runs to 14 residues. The V end lost 3 bases, the J end lost 2 bases, and 14 bases lay between the germline ends. The CDR3 nucleotides read TGCAGTGCTAGGATCGGGGCGAGACCCTACGAGCAGTACTTC. As protein: CSARIGARPYEQYF.

This clonotype was observed a few times. The chain joins TRBV6-6 to TRBJ1-1, with D possibly TRBD1 on 5 matching bases. This CDR3 spans 16 amino acids. Between the trimmed V and J ends, which lost 8 bases and 2 bases, there was a span of 21 bases. Germline V gives CDR1 MNHNY, CDR2 SVGAGI (reference sequence). Here the CDR3 DNA reads TGTGCCAGCCGTCATCCCCCCAGGCAGGGCAACACTGAAGCTTTCTTT. Translated: CASRHPPRQGNTEAFF.

V usage is TRBV20-1 and J usage is TRBJ2-4; 8 bases map to TRBD1. The DNA matches TRBJ2-7 better at its end, which makes the J call doubtful. The CDR3 extends over 12 amino acids. CDR1 DFQATT and CDR2 SNEGSKA come from the germline V gene (reference sequence). CDR3 in DNA: TGCAGTGCTAAGGGACAGGCCCTCGAGCAGTACTTC. It codes for CSAKGQALEQYF.

The CDR3 protein is CSARDGQRESKVNEQYF. In DNA form, the CDR3 reads TGCAGTGCTAGGGACGGCCAGCGGGAGAGTAAAGTCAATGAGCAGTACTTC. The gene calls are TRBV20-1 and TRBJ2-7; 8 positions match TRBD2. Germline V gives CDR1 DFQATT, CDR2 SNEGSKA (reference sequence). The CDR3 length is 17 residues. V lost 3 bases and J lost 7; bases outside the gene matches: 20.

The chain carries TRBV24-1 and TRBJ2-7, with 11 bases lining up with TRBD2. V lost 3 bases, J lost 3 bases, and 3 bases stayed unmatched. The CDR3 length is 15 residues. Germline lookup yields CDR1 KGHDR and CDR2 SFDVKD. The CDR3 nucleotides read TGTGCCACCAGTGATCCTCTAGCGGGAGGCTACGAGCAGTACTTC. It codes for CATSDPLAGGYEQYF.

On this clonotype itself: A read error may produce the germline difference seen at one junction end. The rearrangement uses TRBV5-5 and TRBJ2-1; D uncertain. The CDR3 covers 14 residues. The germline V gene encodes CDR1 SGHKS and CDR2 YYEKEE (reference sequence). DNA for the CDR3: TGTGCCTGCAGCCCCTGGTCGTCCTACAATGAGCAGTTCTTC. Translation: CACSPWSSYNEQFF. Full variable domain (outside the CDR3, taken from reference TRBV5-5 and TRBJ2-1): DAGVTQSPTHLIKTRGQQVTLRCSPISGHKSVSWYQQVLGQGPQFIFQYYEKEERGRGNFPDRFSARQFPNYSSELNVNALLLGDSALYLCACSPWSSYNEQFFGPGTRLTVL.

In this sample, this clonotype turned up many times. This sequence joins TRBV20-1 and TRBJ2-1; possibly TRBD2 for D (5 bases). The CDR3 is 14 amino acids. The germline CDR1 and CDR2 sequences are DFQATT and SNEGSKA (reference sequence). Trimming took off 7 bases at V and 0 bases at J, with 13 bases between the two ends. The CDR3 nucleotides read TGCAGTGTCCCTCCCAGCGGCTCCTACAATGAGCAGTTCTTC. Protein product: CSVPPSGSYNEQFF.

The gene calls are TRBV5-8 and TRBJ2-1, with D tentatively TRBD1 (6 bases). The CDR3 has 16 residues. Germline V gene sequence: CDR1 SGHTS, CDR2 YDEGEE. V was cut by 4 bases and J by 0 bases, with 14 bases left in between. CDR3 sequence reads: CASSLRGESSYNEQFF. In nucleotides, the CDR3 is TGTGCCAGCAGCCTCAGGGGCGAAAGCTCCTACAATGAGCAGTTCTTC.

Comment on this clonotype: It may be a read error: a sequence one base away is much more abundant. J is TRBJ2-1 and V is TRBV29-1; 8 bases agree with TRBD1. The J call may be in error: the DNA end matches TRBJ2-7 better. Per the germline V gene, CDR1 is SQVTM and CDR2 is ANQGSEA. The CDR3 sequence is 13 residues long. The CDR3 sequence is CSVGQGISYEQYF. Here the CDR3 DNA reads TGCAGCGTTGGACAGGGGATAAGCTACGAGCAGTACTTC.

The rearrangement joins TRBV20-1 to TRBJ2-7, with 13 bases that match TRBD2. Germline lookup yields CDR1 DFQATT and CDR2 SNEGSKA (reference sequence). The CDR3 has 12 amino acids. CDR3 sequence: CSGTSGDYEQYF. The DNA for the CDR3 is TGCAGCGGGACTAGCGGGGACTACGAGCAGTACTTC.

The CDR3: CASSTLTGYGYTF. The CDR3 region has the DNA TGTGCCAGCAGTACGCTCACAGGTTACGGCTACACCTTC. This rearrangement joins TRBV27 to TRBJ1-2, with D possibly being TRBD1 (5 bases). Per germline, CDR1 MNHEY and CDR2 SMNVEV (reference sequence). The CDR3 is 13 residues long. The V end lost 5 bases, the J end lost 8 bases, and 15 bases lay between the germline ends.

As to this clonotype: A single base separates this from a much larger clone, so it may be a read error. The CDR3 spells CASSLMGQGNNYEQYF. In DNA, the CDR3 is TGTGCCAGCAGTTTAATGGGACAGGGGAATAACTACGAGCAGTACTTC. This chain uses TRBV27 with TRBJ2-5, with TRBD1 matching over 10 bases. The end of the DNA is better explained by TRBJ2-7, so the J call may be wrong. Germline V gives CDR1 MNHEY, CDR2 SMNVEV (reference sequence). The CDR3 totals 16 residues.